Shown below are 8 T cell receptor beta chains from a single sample sequenced in a study of TIL therapy for anti-PD-1-resistant metastatic lung cancer (TCRdb year 2021). The immunoSEQ v3 hsTCRB kit was used to amplify TCR beta CDR3 regions from genomic DNA through bias-controlled multiplex PCR. TCRdb holds this immuneACCESS table with in-frame rearrangements only. Some clones are missing; in checked studies, unresolved V genes explain under half, and the rest has no known cause. For this sample there are about 15,000 clones; roughly 86% appear just once. 0.85% of the sample is taken by the ten largest. The time point label of this sample denotes: pre-treatment sample, taken before nivolumab and TIL therapy. Sequencing used blood, obtained at baseline. The receptors were sampled from a person aged 30 to 80 with non-small cell lung cancer.

V usage is TRBV15 and J usage is TRBJ1-4, with TRBD1 identical over 11 bases. Germline V gene data show CDR1 as LNHNV and CDR2 as YYDKDF (reference sequence). After removal of 3 bases from V and 7 bases from J, the junction contained 4 bases not matched to a gene. The CDR3 runs 15 residues. In DNA form, the CDR3 reads TGTGCCACCAGCAGGGACAGGGGGCTTACTGAAAAACTGTTTTTT. Protein sequence: CATSRDRGLTEKLFF.

The rearrangement joins TRBV5-6 to TRBJ2-3; D gene ambiguous. Deletions cut 3 bases from V and 2 bases from J, with 10 bases between. The CDR3 is 14 residues long. The germline V gene has CDR1 SGHDT and CDR2 YYEEEE. This CDR3 is CASSSLTLTDTQYF. CDR3 in DNA: TGTGCCAGCAGCTCACTAACCCTCACAGATACGCAGTATTTT. Looking up the rest from reference TRBV5-6 and TRBJ2-3 gives the full variable domain: DAGVTQSPTHLIKTRGQQVTLRCSPKSGHDTVSWYQQALGQGPQFIFQYYEEEERQRGNFPDRFSGHQFPNYSSELNVNALLLGDSALYLCASSSLTLTDTQYFGPGTRLTVL.

This clone showed up just once. This chain links TRBV7-2 with TRBJ2-3; 9 bases agree with TRBD2. Germline trimming cut 1 base from V and 2 bases from J; bases unmatched to any gene: 10. The CDR3 extends over 18 amino acids. Germline V lookup: CDR1 SGHTA, CDR2 FQGNSA. The CDR3 nucleotides read TGTGCCAGCAGCTTAGAAGCTTGGGTAGCGGGGGACACAGATACGCAGTATTTT. This encodes CASSLEAWVAGDTDTQYF.

The J gene is TRBJ2-3, the V gene TRBV6-6; no reliable D call. Germline CDR1 and CDR2: MNHNY and SVGAGI (reference sequence). V was clipped by 6 bases and J by 6 bases, with 7 bases between them. The CDR3 is 11 amino acids. This CDR3 reads CASRFRDTQYF. The CDR3, as DNA: TGTGCCAGCAGATTTCGGGATACGCAGTATTTT.

The rearrangement joins TRBV9 to TRBJ1-3, with a weak D call TRBD1 (6 bases). In germline, CDR1 is SGDLS, CDR2 YYNGEE. V gave up 0 bases and J gave up 0 bases, with 13 bases separating them. This CDR3 has 17 residues. CDR3 sequence (DNA): TGTGCCAGCAGCGTAGAGGCAGGGGCCCTCTCTGGAAACACCATATATTTT. It encodes CASSVEAGALSGNTIYF.

The chain has TRBV7-8 and TRBJ2-7, with 8 positions matching TRBD1. This CDR3 region has 14 residues. Per germline, CDR1 SGHVS and CDR2 FQNEAQ. V shed 7 bases and J 8 bases; nucleotides not matched to a gene: 13. The CDR3 here is CASTPRQGASQQYF. The DNA of the CDR3 is TGTGCCAGCACTCCGCGGCAGGGGGCGTCACAGCAGTACTTC.

The rearrangement joins TRBV30 to TRBJ2-7; a weak D match, TRBD2 (6 bases). Germline V gene data show CDR1 as GTSNPN and CDR2 as SVGIG (reference sequence). This CDR3 comprises 17 residues. The V gene lost 1 base and the J gene lost 1 base, with 20 bases spanning the gap. As DNA, the CDR3 is TGTGCCTGGAGTGGCTTTGGAGGGGTCAAGAGGTCCTACGAGCAGTACTTC. Encoded protein: CAWSGFGGVKRSYEQYF. Full variable domain (rest looked up from reference TRBV30 and TRBJ2-7): SQTIHQWPATLVQPVGSPLSLECTVEGTSNPNLYWYRQAAGRGLQLLFYSVGIGQISSEVPQNLSASRPQDRQFILSSKKLLLSDSGFYLCAWSGFGGVKRSYEQYFGPGTRLTVT.

The rearrangement uses TRBV6-5 and TRBJ2-1; tentative D call: TRBD1 (7 bases). V was shortened by 2 bases and J by 3 bases, with 11 bases between the two germline ends. The CDR3 length is 15 residues. Germline assignment: CDR1 MNHEY and CDR2 SVGAGI. This CDR3 is CASSYRQGGYNEQFF. The CDR3, as DNA: TGTGCCAGCAGTTACAGGCAGGGGGGCTACAATGAGCAGTTCTTC.